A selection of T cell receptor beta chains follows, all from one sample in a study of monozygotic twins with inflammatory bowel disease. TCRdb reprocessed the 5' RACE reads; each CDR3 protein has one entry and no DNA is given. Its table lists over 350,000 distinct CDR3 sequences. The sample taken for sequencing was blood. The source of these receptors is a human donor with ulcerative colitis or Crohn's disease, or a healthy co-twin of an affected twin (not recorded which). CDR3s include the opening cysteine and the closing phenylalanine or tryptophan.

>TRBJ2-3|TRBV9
CASSVSTDTQYF
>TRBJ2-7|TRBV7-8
CASSPRDEAYEQYF
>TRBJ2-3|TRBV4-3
CASSQDVDSTDTQYF
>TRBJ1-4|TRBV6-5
CASSYSFSGTANEKLFF
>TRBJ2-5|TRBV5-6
CASSLGASRGKETQYF
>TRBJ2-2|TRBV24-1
CATSDFTPWDTGELFF
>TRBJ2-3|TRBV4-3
CASSTAGRLTDTQYF
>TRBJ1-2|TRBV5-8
CASSRLYRGNYGYTF
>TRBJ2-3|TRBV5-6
CASSLGGQGIDTQYF
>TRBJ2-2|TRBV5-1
CASSLTAGANTGELFF
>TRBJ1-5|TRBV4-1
CASSQDPPIKNQPQHF
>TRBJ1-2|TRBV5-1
CASSFAGTGAGYTF
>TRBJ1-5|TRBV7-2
CASSQGQGRQPQHF
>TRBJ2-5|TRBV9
CASSVVSRTGIETQYF
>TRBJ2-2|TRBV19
CATRPGNANTGELFF
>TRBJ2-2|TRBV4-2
CASSAPTATDTGELFF
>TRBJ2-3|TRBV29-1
CSVGPFTDTQYF
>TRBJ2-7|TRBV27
CASSPTDAASYEQYF
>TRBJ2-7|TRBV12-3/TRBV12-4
CASSSTGLAGFEQYF
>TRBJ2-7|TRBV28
CASSLVGGQGVGEQYF
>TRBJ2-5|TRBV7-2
CASSPRTSGVVGETQYF
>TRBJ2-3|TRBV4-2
CASSQGEVGTDTQYF
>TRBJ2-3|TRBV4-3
CASSPSAARTDTQYF
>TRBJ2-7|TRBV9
CASSVGAGWGTAYEQYF
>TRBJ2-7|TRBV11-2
CASSRTAGRGEQYF
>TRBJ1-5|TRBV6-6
CASSETGDTSQHF
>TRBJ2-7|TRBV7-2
CASSLAQTDPSYEQYF